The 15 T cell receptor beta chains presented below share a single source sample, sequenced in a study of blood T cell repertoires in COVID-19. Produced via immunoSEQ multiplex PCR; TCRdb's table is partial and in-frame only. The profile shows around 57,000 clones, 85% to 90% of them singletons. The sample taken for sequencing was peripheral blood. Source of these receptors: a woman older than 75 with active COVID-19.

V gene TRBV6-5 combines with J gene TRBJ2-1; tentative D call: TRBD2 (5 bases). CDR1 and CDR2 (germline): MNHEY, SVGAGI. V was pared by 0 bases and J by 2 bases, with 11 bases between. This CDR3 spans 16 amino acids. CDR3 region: CASSYSLAGPYNEQFF. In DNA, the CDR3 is TGTGCCAGCAGTTACTCGTTGGCGGGCCCCTACAATGAGCAGTTCTTC.

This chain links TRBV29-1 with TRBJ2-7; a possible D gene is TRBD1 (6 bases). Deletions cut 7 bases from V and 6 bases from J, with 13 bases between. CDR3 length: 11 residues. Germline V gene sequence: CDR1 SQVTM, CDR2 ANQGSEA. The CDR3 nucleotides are TGCAGCGCCTGGACAGAGCTCGAGCAGTACTTC. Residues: CSAWTELEQYF.

The CDR3 region has the DNA TGCAGTGCTCTCACTTACTATGGCTACACCTTC. Encoded protein: CSALTYYGYTF. The chain employs TRBV20-1 and TRBJ1-2; D unresolved. CDR1 and CDR2 (germline): DFQATT, SNEGSKA (reference sequence). The CDR3 sequence is 11 residues long. V lost 5 bases, J lost 3 bases, and 7 bases lay in between.

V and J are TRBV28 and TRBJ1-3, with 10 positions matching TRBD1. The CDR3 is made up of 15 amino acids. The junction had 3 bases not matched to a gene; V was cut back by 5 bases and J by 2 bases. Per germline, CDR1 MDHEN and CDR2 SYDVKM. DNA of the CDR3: TGTGCCAGCAGTGACGGGACAGGGGCTGGAAACACCATATATTTT. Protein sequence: CASSDGTGAGNTIYF. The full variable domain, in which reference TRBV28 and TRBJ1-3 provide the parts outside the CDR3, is DVKVTQSSRYLVKRTGEKVFLECVQDMDHENMFWYRQDPGLGLRLIYFSYDVKMKEKGDIPEGYSVSREKKERFSLILESASTNQTSMYLCASSDGTGAGNTIYFGEGSWLTVV.

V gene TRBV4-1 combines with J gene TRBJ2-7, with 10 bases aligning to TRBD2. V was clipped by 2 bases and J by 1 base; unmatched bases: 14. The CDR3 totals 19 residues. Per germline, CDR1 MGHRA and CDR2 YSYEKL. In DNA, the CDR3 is TGCGCCAGCAGCCAACTTAGGAGTCTAGCGGGGGCTATTTCCTACGAGCAGTACTTC. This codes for CASSQLRSLAGAISYEQYF.

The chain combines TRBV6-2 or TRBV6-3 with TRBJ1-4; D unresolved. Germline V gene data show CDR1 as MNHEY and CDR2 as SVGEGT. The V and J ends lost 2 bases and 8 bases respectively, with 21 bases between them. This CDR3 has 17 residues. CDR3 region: CASSYGTDSTLREKLFF. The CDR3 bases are TGTGCCAGCAGTTACGGTACTGACTCCACACTGCGGGAAAAACTGTTTTTT.

CDR3 loop: CASSLQLRETQYF. CDR3 nucleotides: TGTGCCAGCAGTCTACAGCTTCGGGAGACCCAGTACTTC. The V call is TRBV28, the J call TRBJ2-5; D not certain. The ends were cut back, 5 bases at V and 5 bases at J, with 12 bases in the middle. Germline lookup yields CDR1 MDHEN and CDR2 SYDVKM. The CDR3 loop spans 13 amino acids.

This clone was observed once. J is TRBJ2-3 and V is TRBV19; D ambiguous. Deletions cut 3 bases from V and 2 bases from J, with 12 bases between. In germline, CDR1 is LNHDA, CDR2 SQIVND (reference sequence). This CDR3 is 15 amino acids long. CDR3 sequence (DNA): TGTGCCAGTAGTATTGATGCAGCGACCACAGATACGCAGTATTTT. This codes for CASSIDAATTDTQYF.

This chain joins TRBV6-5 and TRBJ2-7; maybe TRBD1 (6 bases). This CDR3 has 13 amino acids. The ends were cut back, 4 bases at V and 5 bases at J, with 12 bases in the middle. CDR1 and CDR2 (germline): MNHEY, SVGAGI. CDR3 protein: CASSFRGSDEQYF. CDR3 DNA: TGTGCCAGCAGTTTCAGGGGTAGCGACGAGCAGTACTTC.

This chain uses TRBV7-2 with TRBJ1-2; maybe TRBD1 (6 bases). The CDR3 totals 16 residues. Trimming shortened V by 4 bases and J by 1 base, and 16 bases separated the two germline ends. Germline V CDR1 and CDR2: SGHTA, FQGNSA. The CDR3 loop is CASSSRTGGLNYGYTF. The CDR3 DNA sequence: TGTGCCAGCAGCTCCAGGACGGGGGGCCTTAACTATGGCTACACCTTC.

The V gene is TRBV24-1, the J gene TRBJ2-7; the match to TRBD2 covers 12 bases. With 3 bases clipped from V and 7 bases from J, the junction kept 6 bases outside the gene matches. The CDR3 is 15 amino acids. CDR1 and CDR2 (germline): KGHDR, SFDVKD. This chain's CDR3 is CATSDPTSGGTEQYF. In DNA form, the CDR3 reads TGTGCCACCAGTGATCCGACTAGCGGGGGTACGGAGCAGTACTTC.

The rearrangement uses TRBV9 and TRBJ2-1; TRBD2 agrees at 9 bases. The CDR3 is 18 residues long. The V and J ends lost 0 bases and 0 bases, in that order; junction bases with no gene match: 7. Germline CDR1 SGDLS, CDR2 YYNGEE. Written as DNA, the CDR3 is TGTGCCAGCAGCGTAGTTGGTAGCGGGGGCAGCTCCTACAATGAGCAGTTCTTC. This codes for CASSVVGSGGSSYNEQFF.

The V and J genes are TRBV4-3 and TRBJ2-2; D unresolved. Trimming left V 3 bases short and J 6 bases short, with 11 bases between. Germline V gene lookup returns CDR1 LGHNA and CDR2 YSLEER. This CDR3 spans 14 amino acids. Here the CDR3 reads CASSQNLTAGELFF. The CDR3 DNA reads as TGCGCCAGCAGCCAGAACCTAACCGCCGGGGAGCTGTTTTTT.

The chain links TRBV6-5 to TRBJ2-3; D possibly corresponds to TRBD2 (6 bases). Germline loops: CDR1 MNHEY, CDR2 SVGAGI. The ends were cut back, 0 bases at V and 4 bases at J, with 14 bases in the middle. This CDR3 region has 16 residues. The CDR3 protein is CASSYSFTGVADTQYF. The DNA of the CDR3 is TGTGCCAGCAGTTACTCTTTTACGGGGGTCGCAGATACGCAGTATTTT.

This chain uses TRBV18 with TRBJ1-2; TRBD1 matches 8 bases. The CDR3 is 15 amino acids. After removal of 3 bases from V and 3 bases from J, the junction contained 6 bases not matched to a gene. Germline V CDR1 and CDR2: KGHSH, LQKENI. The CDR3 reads CASSPAGGADYGYTF. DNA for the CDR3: TGTGCCAGCTCACCCGCAGGGGGCGCGGACTATGGCTACACCTTC.